The clone carrying this T cell receptor (beta chain) was counted between two and nine times. Its antigen is not identified. Using immunoSEQ multiplex PCR, the repertoire was profiled, and TCRdb retains in-frame clones only, with some absent. This sample has 150,000 or so clones, with roughly nine tenths found just once. Germline V gene sequence: CDR1 SGHNT, CDR2 YYREEE (reference sequence). This CDR3 has 14 residues. With 2 bases removed from V and 4 bases from J, the gap between germline ends came to 10 bases. This sample stems from a study of T cell responses to AZD1222 COVID-19 vaccine. Points from the study as a whole: Spike-specific TCR breadth and depth both grew after two AZD1222 doses. At baseline, just 6 or 7 AZD1222 recipients tested seropositive. Among the donors, most were white British and more were female, and clonal diversity was possibly underestimated. Scientists sampled the repertoires only once the peak T cell response had passed.

The chain employs TRBV5-4 and TRBJ1-3; possible D gene TRBD1, 5 bases. This sample comprised peripheral blood, obtained on day 0 of AZD1222 vaccination. This TCR came from an adult in good health. Here the CDR3 reads CASSLRGEGNTIYF. DNA of the CDR3: TGTGCCAGCAGCTTACGGGGGGAAGGAAACACCATATATTTT.